This TCR beta chain originates from a study of cytomegalovirus exposure and HLA in healthy donors. Only one count was recorded for this clone. In the PCR, 60 Vbeta and 13 Jbeta primers were used. The assay was immunoSEQ multiplex PCR, and TCRdb's table has in-frame clones only and misses some. The data contain roughly 190,000 clones, 75% to 90% of them singletons. There are 14 residues in the CDR3. CDR1 and CDR2 (germline): MNHEY, SMNVEV (reference sequence). V dropped 6 bases and J dropped 0 bases, with 12 bases sitting between them. This clonotype originated in a boy aged 2 to 10 in good health and CMV-seronegative. The source material was PBMCs. The chain uses TRBV27 and TRBJ2-7; a weak D match, TRBD1 (5 bases). The DNA of the CDR3 is TGTGCCAGCAGCACTGACAGAAGCTCCTACGAGCAGTACTTC. Translation gives CASSTDRSSYEQYF.